This T cell receptor beta chain was captured by sequencing in a study of beta chain features in type 1 diabetes. In regard to this clone: The antigen remains unidentified.

This CDR3 contains 16 residues. Per germline, CDR1 LNHDA and CDR2 SQIVND (reference sequence). V was pared by 4 bases and J by 7 bases, with 12 bases of the junction left unmatched. Study conclusions and caveats: Type 1 diabetes patients had VDJ junctions that carried fewer insertions and more deletions. There was a moderate but significant shortening of TCRB CDR3s in all four CD4+ subsets of Type 1 diabetes patients.

CD45RO/CCR7/CD25/CD127/CD95/CD27 separated CD4+ naive, central memory, regulatory and stem cell-like memory cells by sorting. Reverse transcribing all isolated RNA meant expressed TCRB transcripts were sequenced. Libraries were prepared by immunoSEQ multiplex PCR; TCRdb keeps only in-frame clonotypes and omits some of them. Here the sample spans about 120,000 clones, about 16% being singletons. The rearrangement joins TRBV19 to TRBJ1-5; 8 nucleotides line up with TRBD1. This sequence originates from a man under 40 with type 1 diabetes. The specimen sequenced was central memory CD4+ T cells from blood. In DNA form, the CDR3 reads TGTGCCAGTAGTACTGGGACAGGTGGGTACGTACAGCCCCAGCATTTT. Translating it yields CASSTGTGGYVQPQHF.